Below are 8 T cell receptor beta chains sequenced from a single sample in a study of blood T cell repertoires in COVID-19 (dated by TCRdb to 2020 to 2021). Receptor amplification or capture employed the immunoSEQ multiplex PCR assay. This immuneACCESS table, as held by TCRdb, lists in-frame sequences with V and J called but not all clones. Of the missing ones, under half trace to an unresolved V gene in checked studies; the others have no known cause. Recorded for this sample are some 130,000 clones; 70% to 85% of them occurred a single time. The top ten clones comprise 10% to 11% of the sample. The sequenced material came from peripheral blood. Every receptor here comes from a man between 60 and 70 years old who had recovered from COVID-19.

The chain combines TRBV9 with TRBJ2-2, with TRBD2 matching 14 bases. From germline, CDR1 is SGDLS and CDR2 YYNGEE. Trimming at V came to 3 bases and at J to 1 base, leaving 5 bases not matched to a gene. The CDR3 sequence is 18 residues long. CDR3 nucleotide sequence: TGTGCCAGCAGCGCGCGACTAGCGGGGGGGAAGAACACCGGGGAGCTGTTTTTT. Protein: CASSARLAGGKNTGELFF.

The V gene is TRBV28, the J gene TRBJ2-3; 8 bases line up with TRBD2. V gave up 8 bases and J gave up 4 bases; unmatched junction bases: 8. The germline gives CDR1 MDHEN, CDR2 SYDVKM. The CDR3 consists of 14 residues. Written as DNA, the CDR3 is TGTGCCAGCCGTCCGGGGGGGCAGGCAGATACGCAGTATTTT. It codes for CASRPGGQADTQYF.

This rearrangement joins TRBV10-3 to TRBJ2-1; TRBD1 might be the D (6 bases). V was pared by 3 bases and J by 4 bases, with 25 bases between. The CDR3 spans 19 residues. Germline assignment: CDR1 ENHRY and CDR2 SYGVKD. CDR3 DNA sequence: TGTGCCATCAGTGATTCCCTACGGGACACCCCTGGGGTTTACAATGAGCAGTTCTTC. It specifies CAISDSLRDTPGVYNEQFF.

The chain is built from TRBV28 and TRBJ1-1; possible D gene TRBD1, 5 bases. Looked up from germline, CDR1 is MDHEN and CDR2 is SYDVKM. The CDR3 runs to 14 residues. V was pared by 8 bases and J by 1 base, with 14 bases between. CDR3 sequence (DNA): TGTGCCAGCGGGGGGGGGACCCCGAACACTGAAGCTTTCTTT. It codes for CASGGGTPNTEAFF.

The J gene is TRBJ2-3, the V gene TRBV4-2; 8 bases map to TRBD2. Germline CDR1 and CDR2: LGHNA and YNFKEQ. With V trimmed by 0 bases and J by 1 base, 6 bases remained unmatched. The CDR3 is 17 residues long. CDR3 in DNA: TGTGCCAGCAGCCAAGATCTCGGGGGGGACGGCACAGATACGCAGTATTTT. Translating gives CASSQDLGGDGTDTQYF.

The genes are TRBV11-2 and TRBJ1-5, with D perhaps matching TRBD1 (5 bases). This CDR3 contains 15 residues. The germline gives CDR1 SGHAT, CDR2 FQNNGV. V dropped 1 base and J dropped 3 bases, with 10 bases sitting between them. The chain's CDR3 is CASSLVAGHNQPQHF. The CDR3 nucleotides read TGTGCCAGCAGCTTAGTCGCCGGACACAATCAGCCCCAGCATTTT. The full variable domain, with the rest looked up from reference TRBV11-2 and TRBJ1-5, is EAGVAQSPRYKIIEKRQSVAFWCNPISGHATLYWYQQILGQGPKLLIQFQNNGVVDDSQLPKDRFSAERLKGVDSTLKIQPAKLEDSAVYLCASSLVAGHNQPQHFGDGTRLSIL.

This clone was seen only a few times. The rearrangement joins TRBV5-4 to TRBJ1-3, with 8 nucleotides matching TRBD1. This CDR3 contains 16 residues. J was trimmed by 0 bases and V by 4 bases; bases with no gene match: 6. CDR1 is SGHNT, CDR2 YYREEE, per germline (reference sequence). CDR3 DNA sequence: TGTGCCAGCAGCGACGGACAGGGATTCTCTGGAAACACCATATATTTT. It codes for CASSDGQGFSGNTIYF.

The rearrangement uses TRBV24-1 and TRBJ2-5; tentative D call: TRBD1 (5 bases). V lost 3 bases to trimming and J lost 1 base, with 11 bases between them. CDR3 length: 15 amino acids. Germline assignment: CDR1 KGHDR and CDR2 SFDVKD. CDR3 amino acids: CATSDLTDPQETQYF. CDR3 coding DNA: TGTGCCACCAGTGATCTGACAGATCCCCAAGAGACCCAGTACTTC.